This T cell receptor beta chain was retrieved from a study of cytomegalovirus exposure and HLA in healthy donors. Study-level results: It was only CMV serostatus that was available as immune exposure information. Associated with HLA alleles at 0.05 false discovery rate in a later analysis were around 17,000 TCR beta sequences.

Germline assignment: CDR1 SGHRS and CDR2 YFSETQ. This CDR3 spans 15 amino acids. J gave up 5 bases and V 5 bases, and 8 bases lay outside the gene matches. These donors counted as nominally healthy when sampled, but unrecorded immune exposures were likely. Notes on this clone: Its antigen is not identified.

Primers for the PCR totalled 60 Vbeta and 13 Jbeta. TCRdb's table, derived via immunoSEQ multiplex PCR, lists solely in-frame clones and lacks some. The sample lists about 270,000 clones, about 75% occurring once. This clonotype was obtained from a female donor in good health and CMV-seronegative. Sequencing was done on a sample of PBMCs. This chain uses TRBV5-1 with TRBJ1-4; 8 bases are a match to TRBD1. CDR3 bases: TGCGCCAGCAGTACTGGACAGGGATTAAATGAAAAACTGTTTTTT. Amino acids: CASSTGQGLNEKLFF.